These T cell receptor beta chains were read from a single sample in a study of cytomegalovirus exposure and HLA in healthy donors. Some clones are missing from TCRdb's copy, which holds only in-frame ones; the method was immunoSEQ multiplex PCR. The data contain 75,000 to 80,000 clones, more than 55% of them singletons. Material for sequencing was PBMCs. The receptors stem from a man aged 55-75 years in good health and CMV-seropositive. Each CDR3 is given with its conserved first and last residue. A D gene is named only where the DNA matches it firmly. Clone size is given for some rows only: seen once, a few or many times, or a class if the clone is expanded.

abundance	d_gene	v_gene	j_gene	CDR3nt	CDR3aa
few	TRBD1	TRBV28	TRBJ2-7	TGTGCCAGCAGTTGGGACAGTTACTCCTACGAGCAGTACTTC	CASSWDSYSYEQYF
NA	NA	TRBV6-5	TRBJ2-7	TGTGCCAGCAGTTACGGGACCGGGGGCGAGCAGTACTTC	CASSYGTGGEQYF
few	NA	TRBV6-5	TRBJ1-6	TGTGCCAGCAGCCTAAAACGGGGGGGAGGTTCACCCCTCCACTTT	CASSLKRGGGSPLHF
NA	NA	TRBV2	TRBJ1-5	TGTGCCAGCAGTGTAGGGGCCTACAATCAGCCCCAGCATTTT	CASSVGAYNQPQHF
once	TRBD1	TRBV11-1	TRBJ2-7	TGTGCCAGCACTATGACAGGGTACGAGCAGTACTTC	CASTMTGYEQYF
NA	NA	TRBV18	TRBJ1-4	TGTGCCAGCTCAAGGCAGGGAAAGTCAACTAATGAAAAACTGTTTTTT	CASSRQGKSTNEKLFF
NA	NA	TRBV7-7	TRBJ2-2	TGTGCCAGCAGCTTAGTCCAGGGGGGCACCGGGGAGCTGTTTTTT	CASSLVQGGTGELFF
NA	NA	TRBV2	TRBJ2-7	TGTGCCAGCAGTATGCAGGCTCAATCCTACGAGCAGTACTTC	CASSMQAQSYEQYF
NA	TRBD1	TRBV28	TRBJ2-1	TGTGCCAGCAGTCTCTCAGGGGGATACTCCTACAATGAGCAGTTCTTC	CASSLSGGYSYNEQFF
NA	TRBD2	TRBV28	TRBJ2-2	TGTGCCAGCAGTCGAGCGGGAGGGATCGGGGAGCTGTTTTTT	CASSRAGGIGELFF
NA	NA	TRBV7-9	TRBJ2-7	TGTGCCAGCAGCTTAGTCGGGGTCGAGCAGTACTTC	CASSLVGVEQYF
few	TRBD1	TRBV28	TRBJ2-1	TGTGCCAGCAGCCCCGCCGGGACAGGTCATGAGCAGTTCTTC	CASSPAGTGHEQFF
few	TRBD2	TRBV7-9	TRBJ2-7	TGTGCCAGCAGCTACCCCCGACTAGCGGGGACCTACGAGCAGTACTTC	CASSYPRLAGTYEQYF
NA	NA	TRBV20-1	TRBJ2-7	TGCAGTGCTAGATACTCCTACGAGCAGTACTTC	CSARYSYEQYF
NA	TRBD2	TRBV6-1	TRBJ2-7	TGTGCCAGCAGGGGACTAGCGGGAACGAGGGAGCAGTACTTC	CASRGLAGTREQYF